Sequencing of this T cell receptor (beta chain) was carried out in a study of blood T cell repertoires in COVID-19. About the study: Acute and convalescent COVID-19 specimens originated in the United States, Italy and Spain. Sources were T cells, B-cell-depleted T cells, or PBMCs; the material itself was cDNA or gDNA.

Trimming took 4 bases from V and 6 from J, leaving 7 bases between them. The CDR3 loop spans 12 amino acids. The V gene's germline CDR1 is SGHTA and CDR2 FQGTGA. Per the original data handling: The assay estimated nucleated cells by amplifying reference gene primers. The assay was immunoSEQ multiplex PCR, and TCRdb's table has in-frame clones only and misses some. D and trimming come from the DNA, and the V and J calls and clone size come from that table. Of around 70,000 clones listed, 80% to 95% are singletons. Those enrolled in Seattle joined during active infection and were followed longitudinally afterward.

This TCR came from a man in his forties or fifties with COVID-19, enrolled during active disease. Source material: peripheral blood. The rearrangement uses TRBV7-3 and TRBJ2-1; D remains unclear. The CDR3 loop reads CASSYSVNEQFF. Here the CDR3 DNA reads TGTGCCAGCAGCTATTCGGTCAATGAGCAGTTCTTC.